This T cell receptor beta chain comes out of a study of cytomegalovirus exposure and HLA in healthy donors. Findings and caveats of the study: For most subjects, TCR beta sequences were reported to predict HLA-A and HLA-B alleles with accuracy. Reportedly, diagnosis of cytomegalovirus status by the classifier showed high specificity and sensitivity. Apparent HLA restriction characterized most CMV-associated TCR beta chains in a later analysis. There were some public TCRs occurring in many donors, but most TCR sequences were rare.

V lost 5 bases, J lost 0 bases, and 16 bases lay in between. The CDR3 covers 16 residues. The germline V gene encodes CDR1 SGHTA and CDR2 FQGTGA. Notes on this clone: Antigen specificity is unknown.

It was with 60 Vbeta and 13 Jbeta primers that the PCR ran. Libraries were prepared by immunoSEQ multiplex PCR; TCRdb keeps only in-frame clonotypes and omits some of them. The table shows approximately 150,000 clones, with roughly three quarters occurring only once. This TCR came from a young man in good health and CMV-seropositive. The chain is built from TRBV7-3 and TRBJ1-1, with D tentatively TRBD1 (6 bases). The sample consisted of PBMCs. The CDR3 bases are TGTGCCAGCAGCCCCACGGGAGGACAGATGAACACTGAAGCTTTCTTT. Encoded protein: CASSPTGGQMNTEAFF.